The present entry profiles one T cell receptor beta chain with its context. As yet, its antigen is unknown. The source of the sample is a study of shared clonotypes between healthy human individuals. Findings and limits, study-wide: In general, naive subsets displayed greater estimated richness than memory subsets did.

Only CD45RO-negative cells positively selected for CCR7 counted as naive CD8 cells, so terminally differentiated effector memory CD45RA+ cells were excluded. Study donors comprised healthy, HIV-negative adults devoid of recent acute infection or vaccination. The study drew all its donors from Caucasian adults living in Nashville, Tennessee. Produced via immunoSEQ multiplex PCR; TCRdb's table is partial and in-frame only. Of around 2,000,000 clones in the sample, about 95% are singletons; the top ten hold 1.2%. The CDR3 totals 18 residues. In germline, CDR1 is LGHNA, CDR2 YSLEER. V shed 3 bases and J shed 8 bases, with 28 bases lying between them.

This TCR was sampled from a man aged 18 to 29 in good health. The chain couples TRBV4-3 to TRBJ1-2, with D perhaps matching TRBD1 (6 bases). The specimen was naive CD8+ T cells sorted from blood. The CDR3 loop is CASSHRLALGQSLGGYTF. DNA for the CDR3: TGCGCCAGCAGCCACCGGTTAGCCCTTGGACAGTCTTTGGGGGGCTACACCTTC.